This TCR beta chain comes out of a study of prognosis after radiotherapy for stage I lung cancer. About the study: Newly diagnosed primary stage I lung tumors were found in some 15 patients, while oligometastatic NSCLC after surgical resection of the primary tumor was found in a few.

The genomic DNA TCR beta CDR3 region underwent two rounds of multiplex PCR. First-round PCR, the initial amplification, used primers specific to each TRBV and TRBJ gene. MiXCR, applied by TCRdb to the multiplex PCR reads, yields one record per CDR3 protein. This table holds about 20,000 distinct CDR3 sequences, about 44% found once. As regards this clonotype: Its antigen is currently unknown.

Study-level points and caveats: In patients who developed distant metastases, Shannon entropy measured after stereotactic body radiation therapy was lower, and baseline Shannon entropy was not associated with metastases. In patients with versus without metastases, TRBV and TRBJ gene usage reportedly differed.

The CDR3 loop spans 14 amino acids. Germline CDR1 SGHTA, CDR2 FQGNSA. The ends lost 5 bases at V and 3 bases at J; junction bases unmatched: 7. The genes are TRBV7-2 and TRBJ2-7; TRBD1 matches 7 bases. The starting material was PBMCs, obtained before or after stereotactic body radiation therapy (not recorded which). The TCR originated in a donor aged 50 or older with non-small cell lung cancer. The CDR3 sequence is CASSPRGFGYEQYF. DNA of the CDR3: TGTGCCAGCAGCCCCAGGGGGTTTGGCTACGAGCAGTACTTC.